These 19 T cell receptor beta chains were all obtained from the same sample, sequenced in a study of T cell responses to AZD1222 COVID-19 vaccine. Data came from immunoSEQ multiplex PCR; TCRdb stores just in-frame clones and leaves some out. Here the sample spans 90,000 to 100,000 clones, 70% to 90% being singletons. Sequenced here: peripheral blood, sampled on day 0 of AZD1222 vaccination. These TCRs come from an adult in good health.

This chain links TRBV19 with TRBJ1-2; D might be TRBD1 (6 bases). Deletions cut 4 bases from V and 4 bases from J, with 16 bases between. This CDR3 has 15 amino acids. Germline CDR1 LNHDA, CDR2 SQIVND (reference sequence). The CDR3 DNA sequence: TGTGCCAGTAGTAGGGGTACCGGACAGTCCTATGGCTACACCTTC. Its translation is CASSRGTGQSYGYTF.

The chain is built from TRBV2 and TRBJ1-6; no reliable D call. The CDR3 covers 14 residues. Per germline, CDR1 SNHLY and CDR2 FYNNEI. V was shortened by 5 bases and J by 7 bases, with 12 bases between the two germline ends. The CDR3 DNA follows: TGTGCCAGCAGTACCGGGAAGGGCAATTCACCCCTCCACTTT. Amino acids: CASSTGKGNSPLHF.

The chain employs TRBV5-4 and TRBJ2-3; either TRBD1 or TRBD2 may supply D (5 bases each). Germline V gene data show CDR1 as SGHNT and CDR2 as YYREEE (reference sequence). V was cut by 4 bases and J by 2 bases, with 17 bases left in between. The CDR3 runs 16 residues. The DNA of the CDR3 is TGTGCCAGCAGCCCGGCCCGGGACGGATACACAGATACGCAGTATTTT. Translating gives CASSPARDGYTDTQYF.

This clone was observed a few times. The rearrangement links TRBV4-3 to TRBJ1-3; D ambiguous. Trimming removed 1 base at V and 4 bases at J, with 5 bases between. There are 13 residues in the CDR3. CDR1 LGHNA and CDR2 YSLEER come from the germline V gene. In DNA, the CDR3 is TGCGCCAGCAGCCAAGGGACCGGAAACACCATATATTTT. Its protein is CASSQGTGNTIYF.

This chain joins TRBV30 and TRBJ2-5; perhaps TRBD1 as D (5 bases). The ends were cut back, 2 bases at V and 2 bases at J, with 18 bases in the middle. Germline V gene lookup returns CDR1 GTSNPN and CDR2 SVGIG (reference sequence). This CDR3 has 16 amino acids. The CDR3 sequence is CAWSTGKLTLQETQYF. DNA of the CDR3: TGTGCCTGGAGTACAGGCAAGTTGACGCTACAAGAGACCCAGTACTTC.

The chain couples TRBV6-2 or TRBV6-3 to TRBJ2-1, with 10 bases aligning to TRBD2. With 5 bases clipped from V and 7 bases from J, the junction kept 14 bases outside the gene matches. Germline CDR1 MNHEY, CDR2 SVGEGT. This CDR3 spans 17 amino acids. The DNA of the CDR3 is TGTGCCAGCAGTGCTGCTAGCGGGGGTGGGAGATGGAATGAGCAGTTCTTC. Its translation: CASSAASGGGRWNEQFF.

The J gene is TRBJ2-7, the V gene TRBV27, with a tentative D call TRBD1 (6 bases). CDR1 is MNHEY and CDR2 is SMNVEV in the germline V gene (reference sequence). V lost 5 bases to trimming and J lost 4 bases, with 12 bases between them. The CDR3 sequence is 13 residues long. The CDR3 DNA sequence: TGTGCCAGCAGTCGGGACAATTCATACGAGCAGTACTTC. Protein sequence: CASSRDNSYEQYF.

This clone was recorded a few times. The chain couples TRBV30 to TRBJ2-3; D unresolved. Germline CDR1 reads GTSNPN; CDR2 reads SVGIG (reference sequence). Trimming removed 2 bases from V and 1 base from J, with 4 bases in between. This CDR3 comprises 12 residues. The CDR3: CAWSRGTDTQYF. CDR3 coding DNA: TGTGCCTGGAGTAGGGGCACAGATACGCAGTATTTT.

This sequence joins TRBV7-2 and TRBJ2-3, with D uncertain. The V end was cut by 5 bases, the J end by 4 bases, with 10 bases between. The length of the CDR3 is 13 residues. Germline V CDR1 and CDR2: SGHTA, FQGNSA. The CDR3 nucleotides read TGTGCCAGCAGCACTTCTCCTGCAGATACGCAGTATTTT. Amino acids: CASSTSPADTQYF.

This chain joins TRBV4-3 and TRBJ2-2, with unresolved D. The CDR3 spans 15 residues. V gave up 0 bases and J gave up 0 bases, with 5 bases separating them. The germline CDR1 and CDR2 sequences are LGHNA and YSLEER. CDR3 region: CASSQDSTNTGELFF. In DNA, the CDR3 is TGCGCCAGCAGCCAAGACAGTACGAACACCGGGGAGCTGTTTTTT.

The CDR3 spells CASSLAAGAEGYTF. The CDR3 nucleotides are TGTGCCAGCAGCTTAGCGGCCGGGGCTGAGGGCTACACCTTC. The chain is built from TRBV7-2 and TRBJ1-2; perhaps TRBD1 as D (5 bases). Germline CDR1 is SGHTA and CDR2 is FQGNSA. Trimming removed 0 bases at V and 8 bases at J, with 13 bases between. The CDR3 has 14 residues.

This clone appeared a single time. This sequence joins TRBV4-3 and TRBJ2-5, with 9 bases fitting TRBD1. V gave up 0 bases and J gave up 3 bases; unmatched junction bases: 5. There are 16 residues in the CDR3. The germline V gene has CDR1 LGHNA and CDR2 YSLEER. CDR3 nucleotide sequence: TGCGCCAGCAGCCAAGATCCCGGGGACAGGGAAGAGACCCAGTACTTC. It codes for CASSQDPGDREETQYF.

V is TRBV4-1 and J is TRBJ2-3, with 9 bases aligning to TRBD2. This CDR3 has 17 residues. After removal of 0 bases from V and 2 bases from J, the junction contained 6 bases not matched to a gene. Looked up from germline, CDR1 is MGHRA and CDR2 is YSYEKL. The CDR3 sequence is CASSQEGAGGLTDTQYF. CDR3 bases: TGCGCCAGCAGCCAAGAGGGAGCGGGAGGCCTCACAGATACGCAGTATTTT.

The chain joins TRBV18 to TRBJ2-2; 14 nucleotides line up with TRBD2. This CDR3 spans 17 amino acids. Trimming removed 3 bases from V and 3 bases from J; junction bases left unmatched: 3. Germline V lookup: CDR1 KGHSH, CDR2 LQKENI. The CDR3 protein is CASSPSGLAGDTGELFF. DNA for the CDR3: TGTGCCAGCTCACCGTCGGGACTAGCGGGGGACACCGGGGAGCTGTTTTTT. Using reference TRBV18 and TRBJ2-2 for the parts outside the CDR3, the full variable domain is NAGVMQNPRHLVRRRGQEARLRCSPMKGHSHVYWYRQLPEEGLKFMVYLQKENIIDESGMPKERFSAEFPKEGPSILRIQQVVRGDSAAYFCASSPSGLAGDTGELFFGEGSRLTVL.

J is TRBJ2-1 and V is TRBV4-1; TRBD1 aligns across 9 bases. CDR3 length equals 16 residues. With V trimmed by 3 bases and J by 2 bases, 5 bases remained unmatched. In germline, CDR1 is MGHRA, CDR2 YSYEKL. CDR3 in DNA: TGCGCCAGCAGCCACCAGGACAGGGGAACCTACAATGAGCAGTTCTTC. Protein: CASSHQDRGTYNEQFF.

This sequence joins TRBV19 and TRBJ2-1; no definite D call. The CDR3 consists of 13 residues. Germline V gives CDR1 LNHDA, CDR2 SQIVND (reference sequence). Trimming pared 1 base from V and 10 bases from J, leaving 11 bases between. Here the CDR3 reads CASSIVAVGEQFF. In nucleotides, the CDR3 is TGTGCCAGTAGTATAGTGGCAGTGGGCGAGCAGTTCTTC.

DNA for the CDR3: TGTGCCAGCAGCGAAGGGGTGGCAGCCAACGTCCTGACTTTC. This encodes CASSEGVAANVLTF. The V and J genes are TRBV7-9 and TRBJ2-6; possible D gene TRBD1, 5 bases. Germline CDR1 reads SEHNR; CDR2 reads FQNEAQ (reference sequence). CDR3 size: 14 residues. Trimming stripped 5 bases from V and 7 bases from J, with 12 bases between. Full variable domain (remainder filled in from reference TRBV7-9 and TRBJ2-6): DTGVSQNPRHKITKRGQNVTFRCDPISEHNRLYWYRQTLGQGPEFLTYFQNEAQLEKSRLLSDRFSAERPKGSFSTLEIQRTEQGDSAMYLCASSEGVAANVLTFGAGSRLTVL.

The chain joins TRBV11-3 to TRBJ1-2; 10 bases match TRBD1. The junction had 19 bases not matched to a gene; V was cut back by 5 bases and J by 1 base. Germline V gives CDR1 SGHNT, CDR2 YENEEA. CDR3 size: 20 residues. The CDR3: CASSARPGTGARSGNYGYTF. CDR3 sequence (DNA): TGTGCCAGCAGCGCCCGTCCCGGGACAGGGGCCCGATCGGGTAACTATGGCTACACCTTC.

The V gene is TRBV2, the J gene TRBJ2-3; 14 bases map to TRBD2. Germline CDR1 is SNHLY and CDR2 is FYNNEI. Trimming took 6 bases from V and 7 from J; bases not matched to a gene: 6. This CDR3 has 15 amino acids. The CDR3 coding sequence is TGTGCCAGCAGGGGGACTAGCGGGAGTTGGTATACGCAGTATTTT. Protein: CASRGTSGSWYTQYF.